These 29 T cell receptor beta chains were all obtained from the same sample, sequenced in a study of blood T cell repertoires in COVID-19. Method: immunoSEQ multiplex PCR; TCRdb's copy keeps in-frame clones and lacks some. The sample lists nearly 80,000 clones, 84% seen once, with 3.5% in the top ten. What was sequenced was peripheral blood. Source of these receptors: a man aged 50-59 years with acute or convalescent COVID-19.

This clone was observed a single time. V gene TRBV6-2 or TRBV6-3 combines with J gene TRBJ1-1; D perhaps matches TRBD1 (5 bases). V dropped 2 bases and J dropped 1 base, with 11 bases sitting between them. The germline CDR1 and CDR2 sequences are MNHEY and SVGEGT. This CDR3 region has 15 residues. This chain's CDR3 is CASSYTRVENTEAFF. In nucleotides, the CDR3 is TGTGCCAGCAGTTACACCAGGGTGGAGAACACTGAAGCTTTCTTT.

The count of this clone is one. The chain is built from TRBV7-2 and TRBJ2-5, with 8 bases matching TRBD1. V was pared by 6 bases and J by 1 base, with 7 bases of the junction left unmatched. CDR3 size: 15 residues. In germline, CDR1 is SGHTA, CDR2 FQGNSA. The CDR3 DNA follows: TGTGCCAGCAGTCTCCAGGGGGCGACCCAAGAGACCCAGTACTTC. Amino acids: CASSLQGATQETQYF.

The chain uses TRBV5-1 and TRBJ1-2; tentatively, D is TRBD1 (5 bases). This CDR3 is built from 14 residues. Germline-derived CDR1 and CDR2 are SGHRS and YFSETQ. The V end lost 3 bases, the J end lost 4 bases, and 13 bases lay between the germline ends. The CDR3 loop is CASSSGGATYGYTF. DNA for the CDR3: TGCGCCAGCAGCTCGGGGGGAGCTACCTATGGCTACACCTTC. The full variable domain, in which reference TRBV5-1 and TRBJ1-2 provide the parts outside the CDR3, is KAGVTQTPRYLIKTRGQQVTLSCSPISGHRSVSWYQQTPGQGLQFLFEYFSETQRNKGNFPGRFSGRQFSNSRSEMNVSTLELGDSALYLCASSSGGATYGYTFGSGTRLTVV.

This clone was found once. The CDR3 spells CASRRGTGGEKLFF. In nucleotides, the CDR3 is TGTGCCAGCAGGCGGGGGACAGGGGGGGAAAAACTGTTTTTT. This chain connects TRBV6-5 to TRBJ1-4, with TRBD1 identical over 11 bases. V was clipped by 6 bases and J by 8 bases; unmatched bases: 5. Germline values: CDR1 MNHEY, CDR2 SVGAGI. This CDR3 is built from 14 residues.

This clone is a singleton in its sample. This rearrangement joins TRBV19 to TRBJ1-2; D is unresolved. The CDR3 is made up of 14 amino acids. The V end lost 0 bases, the J end lost 3 bases, and 8 bases lay between the germline ends. Germline V gives CDR1 LNHDA, CDR2 SQIVND (reference sequence). The CDR3 region is CASSIDMDYYGYTF. DNA of the CDR3: TGTGCCAGTAGTATAGACATGGACTACTATGGCTACACCTTC. Filled out from reference TRBV19 and TRBJ1-2, the complete variable domain reads DGGITQSPKYLFRKEGQNVTLSCEQNLNHDAMYWYRQDPGQGLRLIYYSQIVNDFQKGDIAEGYSVSREKKESFPLTVTSAQKNPTAFYLCASSIDMDYYGYTFGSGTRLTVV.

The chain has TRBV29-1 and TRBJ2-2; 11 nucleotides line up with TRBD2. This CDR3 has 14 residues. Per germline, CDR1 SQVTM and CDR2 ANQGSEA. Germline trimming cut 7 bases from V and 4 bases from J; bases unmatched to any gene: 5. CDR3 coding DNA: TGCAGCGACCTAGCGGGAGGCTCCACCGGGGAGCTGTTTTTT. Translated: CSDLAGGSTGELFF.

The rearrangement links TRBV6-5 to TRBJ2-3; 7 nucleotides agree with TRBD2. CDR1 is MNHEY, CDR2 SVGAGI, per germline. This CDR3 comprises 14 residues. The ends lost 10 bases at V and 6 bases at J; junction bases unmatched: 13. The CDR3 region is CATKAGLVADTQYF. The CDR3 DNA sequence: TGTGCCACCAAAGCCGGACTAGTGGCGGATACGCAGTATTTT.

The rearrangement uses TRBV27 and TRBJ1-2, with TRBD1 identical over 10 bases. V lost 6 bases, J lost 8 bases, and 12 bases stayed unmatched. The CDR3 length is 15 residues. Germline CDR1 MNHEY, CDR2 SMNVEV (reference sequence). The CDR3 reads CASSLAGQGIYGYTF. CDR3 coding DNA: TGTGCCAGCAGCCTAGCGGGACAGGGGATTTACGGCTACACCTTC.

The chain is built from TRBV6-4 and TRBJ2-6, with TRBD2 as a possible D gene (5 bases). Trimming pared 6 bases from V and 3 bases from J, leaving 12 bases between. CDR3 size: 15 residues. The germline CDR1 and CDR2 sequences are MRHNA and SNTAGT. Here the CDR3 reads CASRADGGGANVLTF. For the CDR3, the DNA is TGTGCCAGCAGAGCAGATGGAGGTGGGGCCAACGTCCTGACTTTC.

This sequence joins TRBV12-3 or TRBV12-4 and TRBJ1-6; 7 bases align to TRBD1. This CDR3 has 12 residues. V shed 6 bases and J 14 bases; nucleotides not matched to a gene: 7. CDR3 coding DNA: TGTGCCAGCAGCCCAGGGACAGCCACCCTCCACTTT. Translated, it gives CASSPGTATLHF.

The V gene is TRBV5-1, the J gene TRBJ1-1; tentative D call: TRBD1 (5 bases). This CDR3 contains 14 residues. Germline values: CDR1 SGHRS, CDR2 YFSETQ. Trimming shortened V by 4 bases and J by 4 bases, and 14 bases separated the two germline ends. The CDR3 here is CASSDTGSITEAFF. The DNA of the CDR3 is TGCGCCAGCAGCGATACAGGCTCGATCACTGAAGCTTTCTTT.

The V gene is TRBV19, the J gene TRBJ1-2; 7 bases agree with TRBD1. This CDR3 has 16 residues. Germline V gene data show CDR1 as LNHDA and CDR2 as SQIVND (reference sequence). V dropped 1 base and J dropped 6; count of bases not matched to a gene: 11. The CDR3 DNA sequence: TGTGCCAGTAGTATAGTCTACGGGACAGCAACGGATGGCTACACCTTC. Translating gives CASSIVYGTATDGYTF.

The rearrangement links TRBV7-2 to TRBJ2-2, with a tentative D call TRBD2 (5 bases). In germline, CDR1 is SGHTA, CDR2 FQGNSA. V gave up 1 base and J gave up 0 bases, with 15 bases separating them. CDR3 size: 18 residues. The CDR3 nucleotides read TGTGCCAGCAGCTTAGGGCGGGCCTTACTTGCGAACACCGGGGAGCTGTTTTTT. Translation: CASSLGRALLANTGELFF. Using reference TRBV7-2 and TRBJ2-2 for the parts outside the CDR3, the full variable domain is GAGVSQSPSNKVTEKGKDVELRCDPISGHTALYWYRQSLGQGLEFLIYFQGNSAPDKSGLPSDRFSAERTGGSVSTLTIQRTQQEDSAVYLCASSLGRALLANTGELFFGEGSRLTVL.

In its sample, this clone was seen once. J is TRBJ2-5 and V is TRBV9; 11 nucleotides agree with TRBD1. The germline V gene has CDR1 SGDLS and CDR2 YYNGEE. Unmatched junction bases numbered 5, after V lost 3 bases and J lost 4 bases. The CDR3 length is 15 residues. The CDR3 sequence is CASSASGQGGETQYF. CDR3 DNA sequence: TGTGCCAGCAGCGCTTCGGGACAGGGGGGAGAGACCCAGTACTTC.

The rearrangement links TRBV6-5 to TRBJ1-1; D gene unclear. From germline, CDR1 is MNHEY and CDR2 SVGAGI. The length of the CDR3 is 15 residues. V dropped 4 bases and J dropped 1 base, with 13 bases sitting between them. The CDR3 spells CASSSSPNGNTEAFF. CDR3 nucleotides: TGTGCCAGCAGTTCCTCCCCTAATGGGAACACTGAAGCTTTCTTT.

This clone was detected a few times. The rearrangement uses TRBV7-2 and TRBJ1-2; 10 bases fit TRBD1. This CDR3 has 17 amino acids. V shed 1 base and J 7 bases; nucleotides not matched to a gene: 12. Germline V gene data show CDR1 as SGHTA and CDR2 as FQGNSA. Here the CDR3 reads CASSLGGTGDWVRGYTF. Here the CDR3 DNA reads TGTGCCAGCAGCTTAGGGGGGACAGGGGATTGGGTTCGTGGCTACACCTTC.

The J gene is TRBJ1-1, the V gene TRBV18; weak D call: TRBD1 (5 bases). CDR1 is KGHSH and CDR2 is LQKENI in the germline V gene. Trimming cost V 4 bases and J 3 bases, with 12 bases left between them. CDR3 length: 14 amino acids. The CDR3, as DNA: TGTGCCAGCTCACTTTCCTCGGGGGACACTGAAGCTTTCTTT. Translated: CASSLSSGDTEAFF.

The chain employs TRBV5-4 and TRBJ1-2; unclear D gene. V gave up 4 bases and J gave up 0 bases, with 13 bases separating them. The CDR3 contains 15 residues. Germline-derived CDR1 and CDR2 are SGHNT and YYREEE (reference sequence). The CDR3 here is CASSPGRTPNYGYTF. The CDR3 coding sequence is TGTGCCAGCAGCCCCGGCCGGACTCCTAACTATGGCTACACCTTC.

This clone was seen just once. This sequence joins TRBV27 and TRBJ2-1; 10 nucleotides agree with TRBD1. This CDR3 is 15 amino acids long. Germline lookup yields CDR1 MNHEY and CDR2 SMNVEV (reference sequence). Losses at the gene ends were 10 bases for V and 3 bases for J; bases not matched to a gene: 9. The CDR3 nucleotides read TGTGCCACCTCCTCCGGGACAGGGGTCTACAATGAGCAGTTCTTC. The encoded protein is CATSSGTGVYNEQFF.

This sequence joins TRBV7-9 and TRBJ2-1; TRBD1 is a possible D gene (6 bases). CDR3 length: 14 residues. With 10 bases removed from V and 3 bases from J, the gap between germline ends came to 16 bases. Germline CDR1 and CDR2: SEHNR and FQNEAQ (reference sequence). The DNA of the CDR3 is TGTGCCAACCAACAGGGACCCCTCTACAATGAGCAGTTCTTC. Translation gives CANQQGPLYNEQFF.

This clone was picked up a small number of times. This chain uses TRBV7-2 with TRBJ1-6; 9 positions match TRBD1. CDR1 and CDR2 (germline): SGHTA, FQGNSA. This CDR3 comprises 15 residues. The J segment lost 7 bases and the V segment lost 5 bases, leaving 6 bases of the junction unmatched. The CDR3: CASSGTGTGNSPLHF. The CDR3 coding sequence is TGTGCCAGCAGCGGAACCGGGACAGGGAATTCACCCCTCCACTTT.

This rearrangement joins TRBV19 to TRBJ2-3, with TRBD2 identical over 12 bases. There are 17 residues in the CDR3. Trimming removed 5 bases from V and 0 bases from J; junction bases left unmatched: 6. The germline CDR1 and CDR2 sequences are LNHDA and SQIVND (reference sequence). This CDR3 reads CASSGLAGGISTDTQYF. The CDR3 DNA sequence: TGTGCCAGTAGTGGGCTAGCGGGGGGGATAAGCACAGATACGCAGTATTTT.

The CDR3 DNA follows: TGTGCCAGCAGCTTAGGAGGCAGGGGGACAGAGACCCAGTACTTC. Amino acids: CASSLGGRGTETQYF. The chain uses TRBV11-1 and TRBJ2-5; 7 bases line up with TRBD1. This CDR3 contains 15 residues. The ends lost 1 base at V and 4 bases at J; junction bases unmatched: 6. The germline V gene encodes CDR1 SGHAT and CDR2 FQDESV (reference sequence).

The V and J genes are TRBV5-1 and TRBJ2-1; 11 positions match TRBD2. The CDR3 covers 16 residues. J was trimmed by 9 bases and V by 2 bases; bases with no gene match: 10. CDR1 is SGHRS and CDR2 is YFSETQ in the germline V gene. In nucleotides, the CDR3 is TGCGCCAGCAGCTTTACTAGCGGGAGCGGGGGCGGTGAGCAGTTCTTC. Amino acid sequence: CASSFTSGSGGGEQFF.

The CDR3 DNA reads as TGCAGTGCTAGTGGACTAGCGGGGGGTGGTGGAGAGACCCAGTACTTC. Amino acids: CSASGLAGGGGETQYF. The gene calls are TRBV20-1 and TRBJ2-5; 14 bases align to TRBD2. CDR3 length: 16 amino acids. Germline lookup yields CDR1 DFQATT and CDR2 SNEGSKA (reference sequence). V dropped 3 bases and J dropped 4; count of bases not matched to a gene: 7.

This clone has just one count. V gene TRBV9 combines with J gene TRBJ2-7; 9 bases are shared with TRBD2. In germline, CDR1 is SGDLS, CDR2 YYNGEE. The CDR3 covers 15 residues. Unmatched junction bases numbered 4, after V lost 1 base and J lost 2 bases. The CDR3, as DNA: TGTGCCAGCAGCGTATCGGCTAGCGGGACCTACGAGCAGTACTTC. Its translation is CASSVSASGTYEQYF.

V gene TRBV4-1 combines with J gene TRBJ2-1; 13 nucleotides align to TRBD2. Unmatched junction bases numbered 13, after V lost 4 bases and J lost 7 bases. Germline values: CDR1 MGHRA, CDR2 YSYEKL. The CDR3 length is 18 residues. The CDR3 DNA is TGCGCCAGCAGCCCCCTGGCGCAGACTAGCGGGGGGAGGAATGAGCAGTTCTTC. It is translated as CASSPLAQTSGGRNEQFF.

This clone was seen once. The rearrangement uses TRBV10-2 and TRBJ2-2; no clear D. The V gene lost 3 bases and the J gene lost 0 bases, with 8 bases spanning the gap. Germline CDR1 reads WSHSY; CDR2 reads SAAADI. The CDR3 covers 15 residues. The CDR3 sequence: CASSDADTNTGELFF. The CDR3 DNA sequence: TGCGCCAGCAGTGACGCGGATACGAACACCGGGGAGCTGTTTTTT.

This rearrangement joins TRBV7-8 to TRBJ2-1; possibly TRBD1 for D (7 bases). There are 15 residues in the CDR3. V lost 5 bases to trimming and J lost 6 bases, with 17 bases between them. The germline V gene encodes CDR1 SGHVS and CDR2 FQNEAQ. The CDR3 nucleotides are TGTGCCAGCAGCCTAGGGGGCGGGAAACTCAATGAGCAGTTCTTC. As protein: CASSLGGGKLNEQFF.